This TCR beta chain comes out of a study of OX40 agonist ivuxolimab in advanced cancers. Turning to the study itself: Among those enrolled, mean age was approximately 60 years (range roughly 23 to 79) and 82.7% were male. Three patients responded partially, comprising one with hepatocellular carcinoma and two with cutaneous melanoma.

General study results and limits: Both CD4+ and CD8+ T cell populations in blood had undergone clonal expansion by week 6 at 0.1 to 3.0 mg/kg.

No patient had autoimmune disease or received systemic immunosuppression. Germline V gives CDR1 SGHVS, CDR2 FQNEAQ. V was pared by 5 bases and J by 4 bases, with 8 bases of the junction left unmatched. This CDR3 has 16 amino acids. Comment on this clone: Antigen unknown.

Profiled with immunoSEQ multiplex PCR; TCRdb holds only in-frame clones, not every one. The sample contains 48,000 or so clones, about 87% of which appear only once. This TCR came from an adult with an advanced solid tumor such as melanoma, head and neck, liver or kidney cancer. The rearrangement joins TRBV7-8 to TRBJ2-1; 10 positions match TRBD1. Sample: CD4+ or CD8+ T cells sorted from blood, taken in a trial of the OX40 agonist ivuxolimab. The CDR3 region has the DNA TGTGCCAGCAGCAGACAGGGGGCCGAAGCTTACAATGAGCAGTTCTTC. This encodes CASSRQGAEAYNEQFF.